These 31 T cell receptor beta chains originate from one sample sequenced in a study of metastatic and nonmetastatic thyroid tumors. MiXCR was used by TCRdb to re-call the PCR reads. The sample lists tens of thousands of clones, approximately 24% occurring once. Thyroid surgery took place with no prior treatment in any patient. Sequenced material: tumor tissue. Receptor source: a male donor with papillary thyroid cancer or a benign thyroid nodule (not recorded which). Some clones in this sample may be carry-over from other donors' samples.

In its sample, this clone was seen many times. The J gene is TRBJ2-1, the V gene TRBV2, with 8 positions matching TRBD1. Germline lookup yields CDR1 SNHLY and CDR2 FYNNEI. The CDR3 sequence is 15 residues long. J gave up 7 bases and V 2 bases, and 7 bases lay outside the gene matches. CDR3 nucleotide sequence: TGTGCCAGCAGTGAATTCCAGGGGGCAATGAATGAGCAGTTCTTC. Protein product: CASSEFQGAMNEQFF.

This clone was detected many times. This sequence joins TRBV2 and TRBJ2-4; possible D gene TRBD2, 6 bases. The CDR3 extends over 15 amino acids. Trimming pared 4 bases from V and 1 base from J, leaving 11 bases between. Germline lookup yields CDR1 SNHLY and CDR2 FYNNEI. CDR3 region: CASSAGVTAKNIQYF. CDR3 nucleotides: TGTGCCAGCAGTGCGGGAGTTACGGCCAAAAACATTCAGTACTTC.

This clone was counted many times. This chain links TRBV7-2 with TRBJ1-1; TRBD1 is a possible D gene (5 bases). Germline V gene lookup returns CDR1 SGHTA and CDR2 FQGNSA. Trimming stripped 4 bases from V and 1 base from J, with 10 bases between. This CDR3 has 14 residues. As DNA, the CDR3 is TGTGCCAGCAGCTACGGACACCAGAACACTGAAGCTTTCTTT. Translating it yields CASSYGHQNTEAFF.

There are many counts of this clone. The CDR3 coding sequence is TGCAGTGCCGGGGCGGGTTTTGAAGCTTTCTTT. This encodes CSAGAGFEAFF. The rearrangement joins TRBV20-1 to TRBJ1-1, with a tentative D call TRBD1 (5 bases). CDR3 length: 11 amino acids. The V end was cut by 6 bases, the J end by 7 bases, with 12 bases between. Germline V gives CDR1 DFQATT, CDR2 SNEGSKA (reference sequence).

Concerning this clone: At one end the junction does not follow the germline gene, possibly because of a read error. The chain joins TRBV7-9 to TRBJ2-5, with TRBD1 matching over 8 bases. The length of the CDR3 is 13 residues. CDR1 is SEHNR, CDR2 FQNEAQ, per germline (reference sequence). The CDR3 spells CASSPTGVETRYF. The DNA for the CDR3 is TGTGCCAGCAGCCCGACAGGGGTAGAGACCCGGTACTTC. The full variable domain, completed using reference TRBV7-9 and TRBJ2-5, is DTGVSQNPRHKITKRGQNVTFRCDPISEHNRLYWYRQTLGQGPEFLTYFQNEAQLEKSRLLSDRFSAERPKGSFSTLEIQRTEQGDSAMYLCASSPTGVETRYFGPGTRLLVL.

The CDR3 bases are TGTGCCAGCAGCGCCGCTTGGGGTAACTATGGCTACACCTTC. Its protein product is CASSAAWGNYGYTF. The V and J genes are TRBV9 and TRBJ1-2; D ambiguous. The germline CDR1 and CDR2 sequences are SGDLS and YYNGEE. The CDR3 covers 14 residues. The V and J ends lost 3 bases and 1 base respectively, with 10 bases between them.

This clone was counted ten times or more. The rearrangement links TRBV6-4 to TRBJ2-2; perhaps TRBD2 as D (5 bases). This CDR3 comprises 14 residues. Trimming removed 7 bases at V and 2 bases at J, with 11 bases between. Looked up from germline, CDR1 is MRHNA and CDR2 is SNTAGT. The CDR3 loop reads CASMRVPNTGELFF. The CDR3 region has the DNA TGTGCCAGCATGAGGGTACCTAACACCGGGGAGCTGTTTTTT.

At least ten counts were recorded for this clone. The sample has other DNA sequences that encode this CDR3 too. The chain combines TRBV4-3 with TRBJ1-4; 7 bases align to TRBD1. The CDR3 is 17 residues long. V shed 0 bases and J 4 bases; nucleotides not matched to a gene: 8. Germline V CDR1 and CDR2: LGHNA, YSLEER. The CDR3 sequence is CASSQDYEGAGNEKLFF. CDR3 bases: TGCGCCAGCAGCCAAGATTATGAGGGGGCAGGTAATGAAAAACTGTTTTTT.

This clone has at least ten counts. The J gene is TRBJ2-7, the V gene TRBV5-1, with 7 bases identical to TRBD2. The CDR3 spans 14 residues. After removal of 2 bases from V and 7 bases from J, the junction contained 9 bases not matched to a gene. Germline V gene sequence: CDR1 SGHRS, CDR2 YFSETQ. The DNA of the CDR3 is TGCGCCAGCAGCTTCAGGGCGGGGGAGGGTGAGCAGTACTTC. Encoded protein: CASSFRAGEGEQYF. Supplemented by reference TRBV5-1 and TRBJ2-7, the full variable domain reads KAGVTQTPRYLIKTRGQQVTLSCSPISGHRSVSWYQQTPGQGLQFLFEYFSETQRNKGNFPGRFSGRQFSNSRSEMNVSTLELGDSALYLCASSFRAGEGEQYFGPGTRLTVT.

As concerns this clone: Here the CDR3 omits its conserved ending phenylalanine or tryptophan, so a read error is the likely source. The DNA is omitted, as the CDR3 cannot be located on it reliably, and the CDR3 follows TCRdb's listing. This chain connects TRBV28 to TRBJ1-2; the table's D gene call, TRBD1, was not cross checked with the DNA. The CDR3 is 14 residues long, ends included. From germline, CDR1 is MDHEN and CDR2 SYDVKM. CDR3 in amino acids: CASSRRGHNYGYTV.

This clone has a count of ten or more. The chain couples TRBV10-3 to TRBJ2-7; TRBD1 agrees at 9 bases. The germline V gene encodes CDR1 ENHRY and CDR2 SYGVKD. V lost 10 bases, J lost 6 bases, and 10 bases stayed unmatched. This CDR3 is built from 13 residues. The CDR3 here is CATLQGAIGEQYF. For the CDR3, the DNA is TGTGCCACCCTACAGGGGGCGATTGGCGAGCAGTACTTC.

Many counts were recorded for this clone. V gene TRBV9 combines with J gene TRBJ1-4; the D is unclear. The ends were cut back, 0 bases at V and 5 bases at J, with 14 bases in the middle. This CDR3 is 16 amino acids long. Germline CDR1 is SGDLS and CDR2 is YYNGEE. The CDR3: CASSVDSPSLNEKLFF. The CDR3 nucleotides read TGTGCCAGCAGCGTAGATTCCCCCAGCCTGAATGAAAAACTGTTTTTT. Full variable domain (outside the CDR3, taken from reference TRBV9 and TRBJ1-4): DSGVTQTPKHLITATGQRVTLRCSPRSGDLSVYWYQQSLDQGLQFLIQYYNGEERAKGNILERFSAQQFPDLHSELNLSSLELGDSALYFCASSVDSPSLNEKLFFGSGTQLSVL.

This clone was recorded many times. The chain combines TRBV29-1 with TRBJ1-2; D is perhaps TRBD1 (5 bases). V was trimmed by 6 bases and J by 4 bases, leaving 12 bases between them. The CDR3 has 12 residues. From germline, CDR1 is SQVTM and CDR2 ANQGSEA. The CDR3 loop is CSVAGTVYGYTF. The DNA of the CDR3 is TGCAGCGTCGCCGGGACGGTCTATGGCTACACCTTC.

This clone was recorded many times. J is TRBJ1-3 and V is TRBV12-3 or TRBV12-4; tentative D call: TRBD1 (6 bases). This CDR3 contains 14 residues. Trimming took off 7 bases at V and 0 bases at J, with 10 bases between the two ends. CDR3 bases: TGTGCCAGCATTTGGGGGCACTCTGGAAACACCATATATTTT. It specifies CASIWGHSGNTIYF.

J is TRBJ2-2 and V is TRBV28, with 9 bases lining up with TRBD2. The CDR3 spans 21 residues. Germline lookup yields CDR1 MDHEN and CDR2 SYDVKM. J was trimmed by 2 bases and V by 3 bases; bases with no gene match: 19. The DNA for the CDR3 is TGTGCCAGCAGTTTGGCCTCGGGGTGGGTGGCTAGCGGGACTAACACCGGGGAGCTGTTTTTT. This translates into CASSLASGWVASGTNTGELFF.

This clone has just a few counts. The rearrangement uses TRBV15 and TRBJ2-7; D remains ambiguous. Looked up from germline, CDR1 is LNHNV and CDR2 is YYDKDF (reference sequence). V lost 7 bases and J 3 bases, leaving 13 bases between the germline ends. This CDR3 contains 13 residues. The CDR3 here is CATIYLGSYEQYF. In nucleotides, the CDR3 is TGTGCCACCATCTACCTCGGAAGCTACGAGCAGTACTTC. The whole variable domain, filled in from reference TRBV15 and TRBJ2-7, reads DAMVIQNPRYQVTQFGKPVTLSCSQTLNHNVMYWYQQKSSQAPKLLFHYYDKDFNNEADTPDNFQSRRPNTSFCFLDIRSPGLGDTAMYLCATIYLGSYEQYFGPGTRLTVT.

This clone was detected many times. The chain carries TRBV20-1 and TRBJ2-5; 7 bases align to TRBD2. V was clipped by 4 bases and J by 1 base; unmatched bases: 9. The germline V gene encodes CDR1 DFQATT and CDR2 SNEGSKA (reference sequence). The CDR3 covers 15 residues. The CDR3 region has the DNA TGCAGTGCTATACCCGGGGAGGGGATCCAAGAGACCCAGTACTTC. Translating it yields CSAIPGEGIQETQYF.

The J gene is TRBJ2-7, the V gene TRBV11-2, with D tentatively TRBD2 (6 bases). CDR3 length: 15 residues. CDR1 and CDR2 from the germline V gene are SGHAT and FQNNGV. V was shortened by 0 bases and J by 4 bases, with 13 bases between the two germline ends. The CDR3 nucleotides read TGTGCCAGCAGCTTAGATGCGATAGCGGTATACGAGCAGTACGTC. This codes for CASSLDAIAVYEQYV.

V usage is TRBV20-1 and J usage is TRBJ2-1; 7 bases map to TRBD2. Looked up from germline, CDR1 is DFQATT and CDR2 is SNEGSKA (reference sequence). Trimming took 1 base from V and 9 from J; bases not matched to a gene: 18. The CDR3 runs 17 residues. The DNA of the CDR3 is TGCAGTGCTAGAGCCAATGCCCTAGCGGTGATACAAGGTGAGCAGTTCTTC. The encoded protein is CSARANALAVIQGEQFF.

This clone was seen only a few times. This chain links TRBV6-2 or TRBV6-3 with TRBJ2-1, with no clear D. The V and J ends lost 6 bases and 4 bases respectively, with 19 bases between them. This CDR3 has 16 amino acids. Germline values: CDR1 MNHEY, CDR2 SVGEGT. CDR3: CASRALSLTLYNEQFF. The CDR3 region has the DNA TGTGCCAGCAGAGCTCTTAGCTTGACCTTATACAATGAGCAGTTCTTC.

This clone rates as medium-sized (0.01 to 0.1%). The chain carries TRBV7-2 and TRBJ1-1; D gene unclear. V lost 1 base, J lost 1 base, and 7 bases lay in between. There are 14 residues in the CDR3. Germline V gene sequence: CDR1 SGHTA, CDR2 FQGNSA. CDR3 protein: CASSLVSANTEAFF. Written as DNA, the CDR3 is TGTGCCAGCAGCTTAGTTAGCGCGAACACTGAAGCTTTCTTT.

The table lists this clone with many counts. The chain links TRBV19 to TRBJ2-7; 8 bases align to TRBD2. This CDR3 has 15 residues. Germline loops: CDR1 LNHDA, CDR2 SQIVND (reference sequence). Trimming cost V 6 bases and J 2 bases; bases outside gene matches: 9. This CDR3 reads CASSSRTSRAYEQYF. As DNA, the CDR3 is TGTGCCAGTAGCTCCCGGACTAGCAGAGCCTACGAGCAGTACTTC. The full variable domain, with the rest looked up from reference TRBV19 and TRBJ2-7, is DGGITQSPKYLFRKEGQNVTLSCEQNLNHDAMYWYRQDPGQGLRLIYYSQIVNDFQKGDIAEGYSVSREKKESFPLTVTSAQKNPTAFYLCASSSRTSRAYEQYFGPGTRLTVT.

This clone turned up a few times. A much larger clone sits a single nucleotide away, making a read error possible. The rearrangement uses TRBV29-1 and TRBJ2-3; D possibly corresponds to TRBD1 (6 bases). Trimming shortened V by 7 bases and J by 10 bases, and 18 bases separated the two germline ends. Looked up from germline, CDR1 is SQVTM and CDR2 is ANQGSEA. The length of the CDR3 is 12 residues. CDR3 bases: TGCAGCGACTCCGGACAGACATCCGCGCAGTATTTT. Encoded protein: CSDSGQTSAQYF.

Points on this clone: A much larger clonotype is one base distant, so this may be a read error. The CDR3 coding sequence is TGCAGTGCTCAGCAGGGTTCCAGGGCACATACGCAGTATTTT. Encoded protein: CSAQQGSRAHTQYF. V and J are TRBV20-1 and TRBJ2-3, with a tentative D call TRBD1 (5 bases). CDR1 and CDR2 (germline): DFQATT, SNEGSKA (reference sequence). V gave up 5 bases and J gave up 7 bases, with 19 bases separating them. The CDR3 has 14 residues.

This clone was counted ten times or more. The chain joins TRBV20-1 to TRBJ2-2; 7 nucleotides align to TRBD2. CDR3 length: 12 residues. The V gene end was trimmed by 7 bases and the J gene end by 4 bases; junction bases not matched to a gene: 3. Germline CDR1 and CDR2: DFQATT and SNEGSKA (reference sequence). As DNA, the CDR3 is TGCAGTGTAAGCGGGGTCACCGGGGAGCTGTTTTTT. The encoded protein is CSVSGVTGELFF.

This clone was counted at least ten times. The chain recombines TRBV6-1 with TRBJ1-5; D gene uncertain. The CDR3 totals 15 residues. The germline CDR1 and CDR2 sequences are MNHNS and SASEGT. V lost 4 bases, J lost 0 bases, and 10 bases lay in between. The CDR3 loop is CASSGSTLSNQPQHF. CDR3 in DNA: TGTGCCAGCAGTGGATCGACCCTTAGCAATCAGCCCCAGCATTTT.

The CDR3 nucleotides are TGCGCCAGCAGCTTGGAGTTGCGGGACTCAGGAATTGAGCAGTACTTC. Its translation is CASSLELRDSGIEQYF. The rearrangement links TRBV5-1 to TRBJ2-7; TRBD2 might be the D (6 bases). The germline V and J ends were trimmed by 0 bases and 7 bases, with 20 bases remaining between them. The CDR3 has 16 residues. From germline, CDR1 is SGHRS and CDR2 YFSETQ. The full variable domain, completed using reference TRBV5-1 and TRBJ2-7, is KAGVTQTPRYLIKTRGQQVTLSCSPISGHRSVSWYQQTPGQGLQFLFEYFSETQRNKGNFPGRFSGRQFSNSRSEMNVSTLELGDSALYLCASSLELRDSGIEQYFGPGTRLTVT.

This clone was seen at least ten times. The gene calls are TRBV10-3 and TRBJ2-7, with a tentative D call TRBD1 (5 bases). This CDR3 region has 12 residues. V was pared by 0 bases and J by 6 bases, with 6 bases between. Germline V CDR1 and CDR2: ENHRY, SYGVKD. In nucleotides, the CDR3 is TGTGCCATCAGTGAGTCGACAGTCGAGCAGTACTTC. This gives the protein CAISESTVEQYF.

V usage is TRBV28 and J usage is TRBJ2-7, with a tentative D call TRBD1 (5 bases). Germline assignment: CDR1 MDHEN and CDR2 SYDVKM. Trimming took 6 bases from V and 3 from J, leaving 18 bases between them. This CDR3 has 15 amino acids. CDR3 coding DNA: TGTGCCAGCAGCTCCCACAGGTACGGCAACTACGAGCAGTACTTC. It is translated as CASSSHRYGNYEQYF.

A word on this clone: A much larger clonotype is one base distant, so this may be a read error. The chain uses TRBV7-8 and TRBJ2-1; D might be TRBD1 or TRBD2, each matching 6 bases. Germline V gene data show CDR1 as SGHVS and CDR2 as FQNEAQ. The CDR3 length is 14 residues. V was pared by 5 bases and J by 6 bases, with 14 bases between. CDR3 residues: CASSTWGAGNEQFF. CDR3 DNA sequence: TGTGCCAGCAGCACTTGGGGGGCGGGCAATGAGCAGTTCTTC.

This clone was detected many times. This CDR3 is also generated by other DNA sequences in the sample. The rearrangement joins TRBV6-2 or TRBV6-3 to TRBJ2-3, with D perhaps TRBD2 (7 bases). Looked up from germline, CDR1 is MNHEY and CDR2 is SVGEGT. V dropped 2 bases and J dropped 6 bases, with 9 bases sitting between them. CDR3 length: 13 residues. CDR3 sequence (DNA): TGTGCCAGCAGTTACAAGGGGGGGGATACGCAGTATTTT. It specifies CASSYKGGDTQYF.